Presented here are 3 T cell receptor beta chains from one specimen sequenced in a study of beta chain features in type 1 diabetes. cDNA synthesis used the whole RNA isolate, giving expressed TCRB sequences. Generated by immunoSEQ multiplex PCR, the TCRdb table keeps only in-frame clones and is missing some. The sample contains 250,000 to 350,000 clones, 14% of which appear only once. Sequencing was performed on central memory CD4+ T cells from blood. The receptors shown here come from a man aged 25-40 years in good health.

This clone has only a few counts. The chain recombines TRBV9 with TRBJ2-5; TRBD2 aligns across 15 bases. Germline-derived CDR1 and CDR2 are SGDLS and YYNGEE. The CDR3 runs 17 residues. With 4 bases clipped from V and 4 bases from J, the junction kept 8 bases outside the gene matches. This CDR3 is CASSPRTSGRDIETQYF. The CDR3 DNA sequence: TGTGCCAGCAGCCCCAGGACTAGCGGGAGGGATATAGAGACCCAGTACTTC.

In this sample, this clone turned up a few times. The genes are TRBV4-3 and TRBJ2-4; possibly TRBD2 for D (6 bases). The CDR3 is made up of 16 amino acids. Trimming took off 1 base at V and 2 bases at J, with 12 bases between the two ends. Per the germline V gene, CDR1 is LGHNA and CDR2 is YSLEER. The CDR3: CASSQGGGASKNIQYF. The DNA for the CDR3 is TGCGCCAGCAGCCAAGGGGGAGGAGCGTCCAAAAACATTCAGTACTTC.

There are a few counts of this clone. The rearrangement links TRBV5-6 to TRBJ2-2, with D perhaps matching TRBD2 (6 bases). In germline, CDR1 is SGHDT, CDR2 YYEEEE. The CDR3 has 14 residues. V was clipped by 4 bases and J by 5 bases, with 12 bases between them. The CDR3, as DNA: TGTGCCAGCAGCCAAGTCGGGGGAACCGGGGAGCTGTTTTTT. This codes for CASSQVGGTGELFF. Supplemented by reference TRBV5-6 and TRBJ2-2, the full variable domain reads DAGVTQSPTHLIKTRGQQVTLRCSPKSGHDTVSWYQQALGQGPQFIFQYYEEEERQRGNFPDRFSGHQFPNYSSELNVNALLLGDSALYLCASSQVGGTGELFFGEGSRLTVL.